These T cell receptor beta chains were read from a single sample in a study of CD8 T cells in ankylosing spondylitis. Using its own MiXCR run on the 5' RACE reads, TCRdb lists one record per CDR3 protein. The sample shows over 600,000 distinct CDR3 sequences, around 20% of them seen only once. The sample consisted of blood, either unsorted or a sorted T cell fraction (not recorded which). Receptor source: a male donor with ankylosing spondylitis. Both conserved end residues are part of each CDR3. Each record gives: J gene, V gene, clone size, D gene, CDR3 protein, CDR3 DNA. D genes are given only for firm matches. Clone size is stated in some rows and not others, as once, few, many or a class when expanded.

TRBJ2-3 | TRBV7-9 | few | NA | CASSLVSSSTDTQYF | TGTGCCAGCAGCTTAGTTTCGTCTAGCACAGATACGCAGTATTTT
TRBJ1-3 | TRBV28 | few | NA | CASSSRRTSGNTIYF | TGTGCCAGCAGTTCAAGACGGACCTCTGGAAACACCATATATTTT
TRBJ2-7 | TRBV28 | NA | TRBD1 | CASRSAGTAYEQYF | TGTGCCAGCAGGTCCGCCGGGACAGCCTACGAGCAGTACTTC
TRBJ1-1 | TRBV12-3/TRBV12-4 | many | NA | CASRPRAAATEAFF | TGTGCCAGCAGGCCCCGGGCTGCTGCGACTGAAGCTTTCTTT
TRBJ1-4 | TRBV4-2 | few | TRBD1 | CASSGQGAREKLFF | TGTGCCAGCAGCGGACAGGGTGCGCGGGAAAAACTGTTTTTT
TRBJ2-7 | TRBV19 | NA | NA | CASSSSFSSYEQYF | TGTGCCAGTAGCTCGTCCTTTTCGTCCTACGAGCAGTACTTC
TRBJ2-6 | TRBV3-1 | NA | TRBD1 | CATKDRATGANVLTF | TGTGCCACAAAGGACAGGGCCACTGGGGCCAACGTCCTGACTTTC
TRBJ2-5 | TRBV5-1 | few | TRBD2 | CASSLEAGGPRETQYF | TGCGCCAGCAGCTTGGAAGCGGGGGGGCCTCGGGAGACCCAGTACTTC
TRBJ2-2 | TRBV7-2 | few | TRBD2 | CASSLASGATPGELFF | TGTGCCAGCAGCTTAGCTAGCGGGGCCACGCCCGGGGAGCTGTTTTTT
TRBJ2-7 | TRBV29-1 | many | TRBD2 | CSVAGTNYEQYF | TGCAGCGTTGCCGGGACTAACTACGAGCAGTACTTC
TRBJ2-7 | TRBV15 | few | TRBD1 | CATRRPAGGTEQYF | TGTGCCACCCGACGTCCGGCAGGGGGTACCGAGCAGTACTTC
TRBJ2-1 | TRBV7-8 | few | TRBD2 | CASSFSGRVNEQFF | TGTGCCAGCAGCTTTAGCGGGAGGGTCAATGAGCAGTTCTTC
TRBJ2-7 | TRBV12-3/TRBV12-4 | NA | NA | CASSFRRDSYEQYF | TGTGCCAGCAGTTTTCGGCGGGACTCCTACGAGCAGTACTTC
TRBJ1-2 | TRBV21-1 | few | NA | CASSKGEGAIYGYTF | TGTGCCAGCAGCAAAGGGGAGGGGGCGATCTATGGCTACACCTTC
TRBJ2-7 | TRBV7-9 | few | TRBD1 | CASSQQGISYEQYF | TGTGCCAGCAGCCAACAGGGGATCTCCTACGAGCAGTACTTC
TRBJ2-1 | TRBV4-2 | many | NA | CASSQDQGSYNEQFF | TGTGCCAGCAGCCAAGATCAGGGATCGTACAATGAGCAGTTCTTC
TRBJ2-7 | TRBV4-1 | NA | TRBD1 | CASSPMTGGPYEQYF | TGCGCCAGCAGCCCCATGACAGGGGGACCCTACGAGCAGTACTTC
TRBJ1-1 | TRBV28 | NA | NA | CASSRLRNTEAFF | TGTGCCAGCAGCCGGCTCAGGAACACTGAAGCTTTCTTT
TRBJ1-5 | TRBV6-1 | NA | NA | CASSVTGGNQPQHF | TGTGCCAGCAGTGTTACGGGGGGCAATCAGCCCCAGCATTTT
TRBJ2-3 | TRBV5-1 | few | NA | CASSARTVPSTDTQYF | TGCGCCAGCAGCGCCCGGACAGTCCCAAGCACAGATACGCAGTATTTT
TRBJ1-3 | TRBV20-1 | NA | NA | CSARDGDRGLAGNTIYF | TGCAGTGCTAGAGATGGGGACCGGGGGCTTGCTGGAAACACCATATATTTT
TRBJ1-3 | TRBV6-1 | NA | NA | CASSVEAGNTIYF | TGTGCCAGCTCCGTGGAGGCCGGAAACACCATATATTTT